Presented here are 13 T cell receptor beta chains from one specimen sequenced in a study of cytomegalovirus exposure and HLA in healthy donors. It was with 60 Vbeta and 13 Jbeta primers that the PCR ran. Here immunoSEQ multiplex PCR was the method, and the copy in TCRdb shows in-frame clones only, minus some. The data show 100,000 or so clones, more than 70% seen once. Specimen: PBMCs. All receptors come from a man aged 18 to 29 in good health and CMV-seronegative.

The rearrangement joins TRBV29-1 to TRBJ1-1, with no clear D. V lost 7 bases and J 11 bases, leaving 17 bases between the germline ends. CDR3 length: 11 residues. CDR1 is SQVTM and CDR2 is ANQGSEA in the germline V gene. The CDR3 sequence is CSDRQDSGAFF. As DNA, the CDR3 is TGCAGCGACCGCCAGGACTCCGGGGCTTTCTTT.

This clone has only one observation. The CDR3, as DNA: TGTGCCAGCAGTGTCGGCACGGGATCGGGCATTCAGTACTTC. Residues: CASSVGTGSGIQYF. This rearrangement joins TRBV2 to TRBJ2-4; possible D gene TRBD2, 5 bases. Germline-derived CDR1 and CDR2 are SNHLY and FYNNEI. The CDR3 consists of 14 residues. Trimming removed 4 bases from V and 9 bases from J, with 16 bases in between.

The gene calls are TRBV5-6 and TRBJ1-6; maybe TRBD1 (6 bases). Trimming took off 5 bases at V and 6 bases at J, with 18 bases between the two ends. Per germline, CDR1 SGHDT and CDR2 YYEEEE. The CDR3 is 16 residues long. This CDR3 reads CASSLTGTRANSPLHF. CDR3 nucleotides: TGTGCCAGCAGTTTGACAGGAACAAGGGCTAATTCACCCCTCCACTTT.

J is TRBJ1-6 and V is TRBV6-6; 10 bases agree with TRBD1. V lost 2 bases and J lost 8; bases outside the gene matches: 3. The CDR3 has 15 amino acids. Germline assignment: CDR1 MNHNY and CDR2 SVGAGI (reference sequence). In DNA form, the CDR3 reads TGTGCCAGCAGTTACACCGGGACAGGGGATTCACCCCTCCACTTT. Translation: CASSYTGTGDSPLHF.

This clone was picked up one time. The chain carries TRBV25-1 and TRBJ1-2; unclear D gene. Trimming took off 5 bases at V and 5 bases at J, with 15 bases between the two ends. Germline values: CDR1 MGHDK, CDR2 SYGVNS. The CDR3 consists of 14 residues. CDR3 DNA sequence: TGTGCCAGCAGTCCTGCCTCAAGAGCGTATGGCTACACCTTC. Protein product: CASSPASRAYGYTF.

The chain couples TRBV13 to TRBJ2-7; 8 nucleotides agree with TRBD1. J gave up 1 base and V 0 bases, and 2 bases lay outside the gene matches. The CDR3 is 15 amino acids. The germline V gene encodes CDR1 PRHDT and CDR2 FYEKMQ (reference sequence). As DNA, the CDR3 is TGTGCCAGCAGCTTAGGGGGACAGGTATCCTACGAGCAGTACTTC. Translation: CASSLGGQVSYEQYF.

This chain connects TRBV7-6 to TRBJ2-5; D is uncertain. V lost 1 base, J lost 3 bases, and 9 bases lay in between. Germline V gene sequence: CDR1 SGHVS, CDR2 FNYEAQ. The CDR3 is made up of 14 amino acids. The CDR3 nucleotides read TGTGCCAGCAGCTTAGGAGGTCCCAAAGAGACCCAGTACTTC. This encodes CASSLGGPKETQYF.

The CDR3 region has the DNA TGTGCCAGCAGCGTATTCCCTCAAGGAGATGGCTACACCTTC. Its translation: CASSVFPQGDGYTF. This chain joins TRBV9 and TRBJ1-2, with D hard to call. Trimming took off 1 base at V and 6 bases at J, with 13 bases between the two ends. The CDR3 totals 14 residues. Germline CDR1 SGDLS, CDR2 YYNGEE.

V is TRBV7-2 and J is TRBJ1-2; TRBD1 matches 8 bases. CDR1 is SGHTA and CDR2 is FQGNSA in the germline V gene. The CDR3 contains 15 residues. V lost 4 bases to trimming and J lost 7 bases; unmatched junction nucleotides: 11. The CDR3 is CASSSRQGSPGGYTF. CDR3 DNA: TGTGCCAGCAGCTCCAGACAGGGGTCCCCGGGTGGCTACACCTTC. The full variable domain, in which reference TRBV7-2 and TRBJ1-2 provide the parts outside the CDR3, is GAGVSQSPSNKVTEKGKDVELRCDPISGHTALYWYRQSLGQGLEFLIYFQGNSAPDKSGLPSDRFSAERTGGSVSTLTIQRTQQEDSAVYLCASSSRQGSPGGYTFGSGTRLTVV.

This chain connects TRBV2 to TRBJ1-5; TRBD1 matches at 7 bases. Per germline, CDR1 SNHLY and CDR2 FYNNEI. The junction had 9 bases not matched to a gene; V was cut back by 10 bases and J by 3 bases. CDR3 length: 14 amino acids. CDR3 coding DNA: TGTGCCACCGCCCGGGACAGAGACAATCAGCCCCAGCATTTT. This codes for CATARDRDNQPQHF. The full variable domain, its missing parts supplied by reference TRBV2 and TRBJ1-5, is EPEVTQTPSHQVTQMGQEVILRCVPISNHLYFYWYRQILGQKVEFLVSFYNNEISEKSEIFDDQFSVERPDGSNFTLKIRSTKLEDSAMYFCATARDRDNQPQHFGDGTRLSIL.

The V and J genes are TRBV6-1 and TRBJ2-3; 9 bases map to TRBD2. The V gene end was trimmed by 4 bases and the J gene end by 2 bases; junction bases not matched to a gene: 4. Germline lookup yields CDR1 MNHNS and CDR2 SASEGT. The CDR3 has 15 residues. The CDR3 here is CASSGLADLTDTQYF. The CDR3 DNA is TGTGCCAGCAGTGGACTAGCGGACCTCACAGATACGCAGTATTTT.

This sequence joins TRBV11-2 and TRBJ1-1; tentatively, D is TRBD1 (5 bases). Germline CDR1 reads SGHAT; CDR2 reads FQNNGV. The CDR3 consists of 14 residues. V was shortened by 6 bases and J by 0 bases, with 11 bases between the two germline ends. CDR3 in DNA: TGTGCCAGCAGATGGGGCCAGATGAACACTGAAGCTTTCTTT. It codes for CASRWGQMNTEAFF.

This sequence joins TRBV7-2 and TRBJ2-5; TRBD1 matches at 10 bases. The CDR3 runs 16 residues. The V gene's germline CDR1 is SGHTA and CDR2 FQGNSA. V dropped 6 bases and J dropped 3; count of bases not matched to a gene: 10. CDR3 amino acids: CASSYPGQGKKETQYF. The CDR3 nucleotides read TGTGCCAGCAGTTACCCGGGACAGGGGAAAAAAGAGACCCAGTACTTC.